The sample holds one count of the clone carrying this T cell receptor beta chain. Its antigen is not known. Germline V CDR1 and CDR2: MNHEY, SMNVEV (reference sequence). Trimming removed 0 bases from V and 5 bases from J; junction bases left unmatched: 11. The CDR3 consists of 17 residues. The sample belongs to a study of type 1 regulatory T cells. Study-wide results and limits: Compared with non-type 1 regulatory T cells, type 1 regulatory T cells showed a more restricted TCR repertoire.

TCRdb processed the reads anew with MiXCR; each CDR3 protein has one entry. The table includes 55,000 to 65,000 distinct CDR3 sequences, approximately 67% detected once. The V call is TRBV27, the J call TRBJ1-2; TRBD1 agrees at 8 bases. The TCR sequence derives from a human donor in good health. Sequenced material: cultured non-Tr1 T cells, either the whole culture or a sorted T cell fraction (not recorded which). This CDR3 reads CASSLSRTGSTFYGYTF. CDR3 DNA sequence: TGTGCCAGCAGTTTATCAAGGACAGGGTCCACTTTTTATGGCTACACCTTC.